This T cell receptor (beta chain) was recovered during a study of blood T cells in healthy people across ages. Combining a sample-barcoded 5' primer with a J-beta primer mix, a second PCR ran for about 7 to 11 cycles. Through a template-switch adaptor with 12 random nucleotides, each cDNA molecule received a tag. TCRdb re-analysed the 5' RACE reads in MiXCR, keeping a single row per CDR3 protein. Among 1.8 million or so distinct CDR3 sequences listed, more than 35% were seen once. Study results and limitations: Diversity of TCR beta per million T cells declined in a roughly linear way with age. Diversity figures based on one million T cells were deemed too low.

As to this clonotype: Its specificity is unknown.

Germline V gene lookup returns CDR1 SGHTA and CDR2 FQGNSA. V lost 6 bases, J lost 1 base, and 6 bases lay in between. The CDR3 spans 12 residues. RNA extraction gave at least 5.5 micrograms of total RNA per sample. This rearrangement joins TRBV7-2 to TRBJ1-1, with D uncertain. What was sequenced was blood. The TCR sequence derives from a human donor in good health. Here the CDR3 reads CASSNRNTEAFF. The CDR3 DNA reads as TGTGCCAGCAGTAATCGGAACACTGAAGCTTTCTTT.